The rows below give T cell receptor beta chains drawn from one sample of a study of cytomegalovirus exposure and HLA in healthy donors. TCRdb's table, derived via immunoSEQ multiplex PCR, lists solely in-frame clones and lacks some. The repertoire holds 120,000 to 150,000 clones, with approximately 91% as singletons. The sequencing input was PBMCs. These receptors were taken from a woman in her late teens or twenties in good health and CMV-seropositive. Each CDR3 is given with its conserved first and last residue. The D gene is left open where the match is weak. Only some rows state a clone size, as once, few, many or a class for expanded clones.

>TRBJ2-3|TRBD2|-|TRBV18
TGTGCCAGCTCACCACCAGCGGGAGGGCCCGCAGATACGCAGTATTTT
CASSPPAGGPADTQYF
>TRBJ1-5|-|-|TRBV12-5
TGTGCTAGTGGTTTGGCCCCCTCGACAGACTTACATAGCAATCAGCCCCAGCATTTT
CASGLAPSTDLHSNQPQHF
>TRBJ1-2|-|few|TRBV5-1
TGCGCCAGCAGCTTGGGGGACATTATAGACTATGGCTACACCTTC
CASSLGDIIDYGYTF
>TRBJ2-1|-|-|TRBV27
TGTGCCAGCAGTTTCTTTTTGGAGGACCCCAATGAGCAGTTCTTC
CASSFFLEDPNEQFF
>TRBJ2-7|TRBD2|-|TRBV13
TGTGCCAGCAGCTTTGGACTAGCGAACTACGAGCAGTACTTC
CASSFGLANYEQYF
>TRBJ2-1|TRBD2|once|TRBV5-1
TGCGCCAGCAGCTCCTCCGGGACTAGCGCCTACAATGAGCAGTTCTTC
CASSSSGTSAYNEQFF
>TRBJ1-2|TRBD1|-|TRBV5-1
TGCGCCAGCAGCTCGACAGGGGGCAAAGGTGCTAACTATGGCTACACCTTC
CASSSTGGKGANYGYTF
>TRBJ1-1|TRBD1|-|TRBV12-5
TGTGCTAGTGCCTTATCAACAGGGGGTCGCACTGAAGCTTTCTTT
CASALSTGGRTEAFF
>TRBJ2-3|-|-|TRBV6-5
TGTGCCAGCACCCACTTGGGGGCTAGCACAGATACGCAGTATTTT
CASTHLGASTDTQYF
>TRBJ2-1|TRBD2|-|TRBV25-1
TGTGCCAGCAGTCTAGCGGGAGTGGTCAATGAGCAGTTCTTC
CASSLAGVVNEQFF
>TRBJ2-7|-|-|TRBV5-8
TGTGCCAGCAGCTTTAGGGGGATCCCCCCCTACGAGCAGTACTTC
CASSFRGIPPYEQYF
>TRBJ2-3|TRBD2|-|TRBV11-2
TGTGCCAGCAGCTTATATTCTCTAGCGGCTAGCACAGATACGCAGTATTTT
CASSLYSLAASTDTQYF
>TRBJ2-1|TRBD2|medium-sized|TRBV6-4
TGTGCCAGCAGTGATACTAGCGTCAATGAGCAGTTCTTC
CASSDTSVNEQFF
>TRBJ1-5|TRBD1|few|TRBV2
TGTGCCAGCAGTGACGCTGGGACAGGGCGTCGGCAGCCCCAGCATTTT
CASSDAGTGRRQPQHF
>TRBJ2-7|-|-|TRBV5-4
TGTGCCAGCAGCTTGGAAGGGGCACGGTCCTACGAGCAGTACTTC
CASSLEGARSYEQYF
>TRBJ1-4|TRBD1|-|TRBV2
TGTGCCAGCAGTGCGGGGACAGGGAGGAAACTGTTTTTT
CASSAGTGRKLFF
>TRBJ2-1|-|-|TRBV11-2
TGTGCCAGCAGCCCTACGGACACCCTATACAATGAGCAGTTCTTC
CASSPTDTLYNEQFF
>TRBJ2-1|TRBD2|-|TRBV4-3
TGCGCCAGCAGCTTGGGTCTAGCGGGAAATGAGCAGTTCTTC
CASSLGLAGNEQFF
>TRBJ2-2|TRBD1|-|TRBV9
TGTGCCAGCAGCCCGAACAGGGGTGGGACCACCGGGGAGCTGTTTTTT
CASSPNRGGTTGELFF
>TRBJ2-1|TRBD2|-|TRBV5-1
TGCGCCAGCAGCACCTACTGGGGGGTAGGCGGGAGTCGGACCTACAATGAGCAGTTCTTC
CASSTYWGVGGSRTYNEQFF
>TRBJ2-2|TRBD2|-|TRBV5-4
TGTGCCAGCAGCTTTTATGGGACTAGCGACACCGGGGAGCTGTTTTTT
CASSFYGTSDTGELFF
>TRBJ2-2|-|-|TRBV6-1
TGTGCCAGCAGTCCCGGGACTGCAGACACCGGGGAGCTGTTTTTT
CASSPGTADTGELFF
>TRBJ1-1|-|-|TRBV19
TGTGCCAGTAGTTATGGGGAGTCCGAAGCTTTCTTT
CASSYGESEAFF
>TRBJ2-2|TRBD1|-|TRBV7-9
TGTGCCAGCAGCCAGGGGGTTACGGGTACCGGGGAGCTGTTTTTT
CASSQGVTGTGELFF
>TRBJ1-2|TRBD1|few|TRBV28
TGTGCCAGCAGACGGGACAGGTCCTATGGCTACACCTTC
CASRRDRSYGYTF
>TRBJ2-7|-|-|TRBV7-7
TGTGCCAGCAGCTTAGACGGGAACTACGAGCAGTACTTC
CASSLDGNYEQYF